The 8 T cell receptor beta chains below come from one sample, sequenced in a study of blood T cell repertoires in COVID-19. Some clones are missing from TCRdb's copy, which holds only in-frame ones; the method was immunoSEQ multiplex PCR. The repertoire holds roughly 130,000 clones, with under 80% as singletons. Material: peripheral blood. The receptor source for this set is a man aged 80 or over with acute or convalescent COVID-19.

This chain connects TRBV28 to TRBJ1-5, with D tentatively TRBD1 (5 bases). Trimming removed 3 bases from V and 4 bases from J, with 7 bases in between. The CDR3 contains 13 residues. Germline V gene lookup returns CDR1 MDHEN and CDR2 SYDVKM. CDR3 in amino acids: CASSFPGNQPQHF. In DNA, the CDR3 is TGTGCCAGCAGTTTCCCAGGGAATCAGCCCCAGCATTTT.

The chain joins TRBV4-1 to TRBJ1-2; 7 bases align to TRBD1. The V gene end was trimmed by 3 bases and the J gene end by 7 bases; junction bases not matched to a gene: 14. CDR1 and CDR2 from the germline V gene are MGHRA and YSYEKL. There are 16 residues in the CDR3. The CDR3 reads CASSQAPDRPRPGYTF. The CDR3 region has the DNA TGCGCCAGCAGCCAGGCCCCGGACAGGCCAAGACCTGGCTACACCTTC.

The chain carries TRBV2 and TRBJ2-5; D call uncertain. CDR1 SNHLY and CDR2 FYNNEI come from the germline V gene. The CDR3 has 11 amino acids. Trimming removed 6 bases at V and 5 bases at J, with 7 bases between. The CDR3 spells CASSVRETQYF. In DNA form, the CDR3 reads TGTGCCAGCAGCGTCAGGGAGACCCAGTACTTC.

This clone was recorded once. V is TRBV21-1 and J is TRBJ2-7; the table's D call, TRBD1, was not checked against the DNA. TRBV21-1 is a recognized pseudogene. This CDR3 spans 13 amino acids. CDR3 residues: CASSANRVHEQYF. DNA of the CDR3: TGTGCCAGCAGCGCAAACAGGGTCCACGAGCAGTACTTC.

This chain connects TRBV6-1 to TRBJ2-7; 7 bases are shared with TRBD2. CDR3 length: 16 residues. The V gene's germline CDR1 is MNHNS and CDR2 SASEGT. The J segment lost 2 bases and the V segment lost 3 bases, leaving 10 bases of the junction unmatched. The CDR3 reads CASSDGWRGTTYEQYF. The CDR3 DNA reads as TGTGCCAGCAGTGATGGTTGGCGGGGGACTACCTACGAGCAGTACTTC.

The chain carries TRBV6-5 and TRBJ2-1, with TRBD1 matching 7 bases. Germline V gene lookup returns CDR1 MNHEY and CDR2 SVGAGI. J gave up 10 bases and V 2 bases, and 11 bases lay outside the gene matches. This CDR3 spans 15 amino acids. The CDR3 DNA reads TGTGCCAGCAGTTACGAAACTAGAAAGACAGGGGAGCAGTTCTTC. Protein: CASSYETRKTGEQFF.

The chain combines TRBV28 with TRBJ2-5, with D maybe TRBD1 (5 bases). Deletions cut 5 bases from V and 2 bases from J, with 6 bases between. Germline V lookup: CDR1 MDHEN, CDR2 SYDVKM. The CDR3 runs 12 residues. The CDR3 loop reads CASSQGQETQYF. The CDR3 DNA is TGTGCCAGCAGTCAGGGTCAAGAGACCCAGTACTTC.

V is TRBV29-1 and J is TRBJ2-3, with 8 bases matching TRBD2. In germline, CDR1 is SQVTM, CDR2 ANQGSEA. Trimming took 4 bases from V and 5 from J; bases not matched to a gene: 8. This CDR3 contains 14 residues. This CDR3 is CSVVGGAREDTQYF. CDR3 DNA: TGCAGCGTTGTCGGGGGGGCGCGGGAAGATACGCAGTATTTT.